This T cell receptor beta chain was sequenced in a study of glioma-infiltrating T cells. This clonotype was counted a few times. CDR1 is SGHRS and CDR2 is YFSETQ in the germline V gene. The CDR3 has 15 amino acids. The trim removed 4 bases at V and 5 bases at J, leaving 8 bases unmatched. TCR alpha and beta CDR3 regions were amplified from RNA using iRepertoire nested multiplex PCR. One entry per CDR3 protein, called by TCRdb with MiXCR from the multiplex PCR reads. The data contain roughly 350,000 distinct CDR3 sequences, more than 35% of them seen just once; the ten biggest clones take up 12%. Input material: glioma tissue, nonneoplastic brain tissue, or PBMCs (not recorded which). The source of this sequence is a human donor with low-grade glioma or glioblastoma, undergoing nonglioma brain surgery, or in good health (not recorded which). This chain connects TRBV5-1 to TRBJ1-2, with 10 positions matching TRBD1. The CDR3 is CASSHDRGQNYGYTF. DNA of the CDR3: TGCGCCAGCAGCCACGACAGGGGGCAGAATTATGGCTACACCTTC.